Below, 27 T cell receptor beta chains from the same sample are listed, as sequenced in a study of blood T cell repertoires in COVID-19. Sequencing was performed with immunoSEQ multiplex PCR; in TCRdb, only in-frame clones are kept and a portion is missing. The profile shows under 250,000 clones, approximately 90% of them singletons. Sequencing was performed on peripheral blood. These receptors were collected from a man in his sixties with COVID-19, enrolled during active disease.

This sequence joins TRBV27 and TRBJ1-6; D may be TRBD1 (6 bases). CDR3 length equals 13 residues. CDR1 MNHEY and CDR2 SMNVEV come from the germline V gene (reference sequence). Between the trimmed V and J ends, which lost 5 bases and 8 bases, there was a span of 10 bases. The CDR3 is CASSPDSYSPLHF. The CDR3 DNA follows: TGTGCCAGCAGTCCGGACAGCTATTCACCCCTCCACTTT.

The gene calls are TRBV5-1 and TRBJ1-1; the D is unclear. There are 14 residues in the CDR3. Germline V gene data show CDR1 as SGHRS and CDR2 as YFSETQ. Trimming stripped 0 bases from V and 2 bases from J, with 8 bases between. CDR3 DNA: TGCGCCAGCAGCTTGGATTACAGTAACACTGAAGCTTTCTTT. Its translation: CASSLDYSNTEAFF.

The genes are TRBV7-9 and TRBJ2-7; tentatively, D is TRBD2 (5 bases). Trimming left V 10 bases short and J 5 bases short, with 12 bases between. Per germline, CDR1 SEHNR and CDR2 FQNEAQ (reference sequence). This CDR3 region has 11 residues. The CDR3 spells CATGIRDEQYF. For the CDR3, the DNA is TGTGCCACGGGGATACGGGACGAGCAGTACTTC.

The chain joins TRBV21-1 to TRBJ2-1; TRBD2, the table's D call, was not compared with the DNA. TRBV21-1 is a listed pseudogene. The CDR3 loop spans 15 amino acids. The CDR3 region has the DNA TGTGCCAGCAGCACTGAGGAGGACTCCTACAATGAGCAGTTCTTC. Translation gives CASSTEEDSYNEQFF.

The chain joins TRBV15 to TRBJ2-3; TRBD1 is a possible D gene (6 bases). Germline V CDR1 and CDR2: LNHNV, YYDKDF (reference sequence). This CDR3 contains 18 residues. V shed 0 bases and J shed 0 bases, with 16 bases lying between them. The CDR3 loop is CATSRDSGPRGSTDTQYF. CDR3 in DNA: TGTGCCACCAGCAGAGATTCGGGGCCCAGGGGCAGCACAGATACGCAGTATTTT.

The rearrangement joins TRBV7-8 to TRBJ2-3; 11 bases fit TRBD2. Trimming cost V 0 bases and J 4 bases; bases outside gene matches: 3. Germline V gene sequence: CDR1 SGHVS, CDR2 FQNEAQ. The CDR3 is 16 amino acids. This CDR3 reads CASSLATSGVPDTQYF. In nucleotides, the CDR3 is TGTGCCAGCAGCTTAGCGACTAGCGGGGTACCAGATACGCAGTATTTT.

The chain couples TRBV19 to TRBJ1-5; 12 bases are shared with TRBD1. Germline lookup yields CDR1 LNHDA and CDR2 SQIVND (reference sequence). This CDR3 is 18 amino acids long. The J segment lost 0 bases and the V segment lost 6 bases, leaving 9 bases of the junction unmatched. In nucleotides, the CDR3 is TGTGCCAGTAGCAGGTCGGGACAGGGGGCCGGTAGCAATCAGCCCCAGCATTTT. It is translated as CASSRSGQGAGSNQPQHF. Variable domain in full (rest from reference TRBV19 and TRBJ1-5): DGGITQSPKYLFRKEGQNVTLSCEQNLNHDAMYWYRQDPGQGLRLIYYSQIVNDFQKGDIAEGYSVSREKKESFPLTVTSAQKNPTAFYLCASSRSGQGAGSNQPQHFGDGTRLSIL.

The chain is built from TRBV4-2 and TRBJ1-4; no clear D. V lost 0 bases and J lost 11, with 16 bases in between. The germline gives CDR1 LGHNA, CDR2 YNFKEQ. This CDR3 has 15 residues. The CDR3 loop is CASSQDLDMKNKLFF. The DNA of the CDR3 is TGTGCCAGCAGCCAAGATTTAGACATGAAAAACAAACTGTTTTTT.

V usage is TRBV28 and J usage is TRBJ2-3; 8 bases agree with TRBD2. Germline V CDR1 and CDR2: MDHEN, SYDVKM. This CDR3 is 15 amino acids long. V lost 3 bases and J lost 3; bases outside the gene matches: 5. The CDR3 coding sequence is TGTGCCAGCAGTTTTTGGTTAGCGGGGACAGATACGCAGTATTTT. Translating it yields CASSFWLAGTDTQYF.

A single count supports this clone. This sequence joins TRBV27 and TRBJ1-2, with D possibly TRBD1 on 6 matching bases. V gave up 6 bases and J gave up 3 bases, with 11 bases separating them. The CDR3 extends over 13 amino acids. Germline V lookup: CDR1 MNHEY, CDR2 SMNVEV (reference sequence). CDR3 sequence (DNA): TGTGCCAGCAGCCAACCAGGGGACTATGGCTACACCTTC. Amino acid sequence: CASSQPGDYGYTF.

In this sample, this clone turned up once. The gene calls are TRBV5-4 and TRBJ2-5; tentatively, D is TRBD1 (6 bases). CDR3 size: 14 residues. CDR1 and CDR2 (germline): SGHNT, YYREEE (reference sequence). V lost 3 bases, J lost 2 bases, and 11 bases lay in between. CDR3 sequence reads: CASSSQDRQETQYF. For the CDR3, the DNA is TGTGCCAGCAGCTCCCAGGACAGACAAGAGACCCAGTACTTC. Variable domain in full (rest from reference TRBV5-4 and TRBJ2-5): ETGVTQSPTHLIKTRGQQVTLRCSSQSGHNTVSWYQQALGQGPQFIFQYYREEENGRGNFPPRFSGLQFPNYSSELNVNALELDDSALYLCASSSQDRQETQYFGPGTRLLVL.

The rearrangement uses TRBV7-9 and TRBJ1-1; no reliable D call. Trimming left V 5 bases short and J 1 base short, with 11 bases between. Germline CDR1 reads SEHNR; CDR2 reads FQNEAQ (reference sequence). The CDR3 contains 14 residues. The CDR3 bases are TGTGCCAGCAGCCGCCTGACTGAGAACACTGAAGCTTTCTTT. Its translation is CASSRLTENTEAFF.

The V call is TRBV3-1 (or the pseudogene TRBV3-2), the J call TRBJ2-7; TRBD2 aligns across 11 bases. The CDR3 loop spans 17 amino acids. Germline CDR1 LGHDT, CDR2 YNNKEL (reference sequence). Trimming removed 1 base from V and 7 bases from J; junction bases left unmatched: 12. The CDR3 region is CASSQVTRTSGLREQYF. CDR3 nucleotide sequence: TGTGCCAGCAGCCAAGTCACCCGGACTAGCGGGTTGAGGGAGCAGTACTTC.

The J gene is TRBJ2-3, the V gene TRBV5-1; the match to TRBD2 covers 9 bases. The length of the CDR3 is 15 residues. CDR1 is SGHRS and CDR2 is YFSETQ in the germline V gene. V lost 0 bases, J lost 1 base, and 0 bases stayed unmatched. The CDR3 here is CASSLGTSGTDTQYF. The CDR3 DNA follows: TGCGCCAGCAGCTTGGGGACTAGCGGCACAGATACGCAGTATTTT.

The chain uses TRBV6-6 and TRBJ1-2, with no clear D. Per germline, CDR1 MNHNY and CDR2 SVGAGI (reference sequence). The V gene lost 7 bases and the J gene lost 5 bases, with 14 bases spanning the gap. The CDR3 contains 13 residues. CDR3 residues: CASNQIPGYGYTF. CDR3 nucleotides: TGTGCCAGCAACCAAATCCCGGGGTATGGCTACACCTTC.

The J gene is TRBJ1-6, the V gene TRBV10-2; D uncertain. Germline V gene lookup returns CDR1 WSHSY and CDR2 SAAADI. The V and J ends lost 4 bases and 7 bases respectively, with 5 bases between them. The CDR3 length is 12 residues. CDR3 in DNA: TGCGCCAGCAGTGCAGAAAATTCACCCCTCCACTTT. This gives the protein CASSAENSPLHF.

This clone has just one count. The genes are TRBV5-1 and TRBJ1-3, with 7 bases aligning to TRBD1. Germline V CDR1 and CDR2: SGHRS, YFSETQ. V shed 4 bases, J shed 2 bases, and the junction held 3 bases outside the gene matches. The CDR3 runs 14 residues. CDR3 sequence reads: CASSQTGPGNTIYF. The CDR3 DNA reads TGCGCCAGCAGCCAGACAGGGCCTGGAAACACCATATATTTT.

This clone was recorded only once. The chain links TRBV19 to TRBJ2-1; the D gene is possibly TRBD1 (6 bases). CDR1 and CDR2 (germline): LNHDA, SQIVND (reference sequence). The ends were cut back, 5 bases at V and 7 bases at J, with 15 bases in the middle. This CDR3 spans 14 amino acids. Here the CDR3 DNA reads TGTGCCAGTAGTTCACCACAGGGCCGGAATGAGCAGTTCTTC. Encoded protein: CASSSPQGRNEQFF.

This clone was recorded only once. The chain combines TRBV2 with TRBJ2-7; D not certain. The germline CDR1 and CDR2 sequences are SNHLY and FYNNEI. V was pared by 4 bases and J by 4 bases, with 5 bases between. The CDR3 has 11 residues. The chain's CDR3 is CASSVQYEQYF. CDR3 nucleotide sequence: TGTGCCAGCAGTGTACAGTACGAGCAGTACTTC. Full variable domain (outside the CDR3, taken from reference TRBV2 and TRBJ2-7): EPEVTQTPSHQVTQMGQEVILRCVPISNHLYFYWYRQILGQKVEFLVSFYNNEISEKSEIFDDQFSVERPDGSNFTLKIRSTKLEDSAMYFCASSVQYEQYFGPGTRLTVT.

This clone has a handful of counts. The gene calls are TRBV3-1 (or the pseudogene TRBV3-2) and TRBJ1-4; D unclear. The CDR3 length is 13 residues. Trimming cost V 2 bases and J 13 bases, with 14 bases left between them. Germline CDR1 reads LGHDT; CDR2 reads YNNKEL (reference sequence). The CDR3 coding sequence is TGTGCCAGCAGCCAAACGCGGCAGCTTCCACTGTTTTTT. This encodes CASSQTRQLPLFF.

This clone has only one observation. The rearrangement joins TRBV14 to TRBJ2-7; 8 positions match TRBD1. Germline V gene data show CDR1 as SGHDN and CDR2 as FVKESK. Trimming cost V 4 bases and J 0 bases; bases outside gene matches: 5. The CDR3 is 15 amino acids. The CDR3 region has the DNA TGTGCCAGCAGCCTGAACAGGGGGAGCTCCTACGAGCAGTACTTC. Its protein product is CASSLNRGSSYEQYF.

V is TRBV7-2 and J is TRBJ2-1, with 9 bases that match TRBD2. The V gene's germline CDR1 is SGHTA and CDR2 FQGNSA. This CDR3 contains 15 residues. After removal of 5 bases from V and 7 bases from J, the junction contained 9 bases not matched to a gene. CDR3 in amino acids: CASSQRAGGWNEQFF. The CDR3 nucleotides are TGTGCCAGCAGCCAACGAGCGGGAGGTTGGAATGAGCAGTTCTTC.

This sequence joins TRBV19 and TRBJ1-4; TRBD1 is a possible D gene (5 bases). Germline-derived CDR1 and CDR2 are LNHDA and SQIVND (reference sequence). This CDR3 is built from 17 residues. Trimming removed 5 bases from V and 0 bases from J, with 16 bases in between. The CDR3 reads CASSRLSGTATNEKLFF. In nucleotides, the CDR3 is TGTGCCAGTAGTCGACTCTCGGGGACTGCAACTAATGAAAAACTGTTTTTT.

The chain recombines TRBV7-2 with TRBJ2-7; 12 bases fit TRBD1. The germline CDR1 and CDR2 sequences are SGHTA and FQGNSA. The CDR3 covers 15 residues. With V trimmed by 3 bases and J by 6 bases, 6 bases remained unmatched. The CDR3, as DNA: TGTGCCAGCAGCTTCCCCGGGACAGGGGGCTTCGAGCAGTACTTC. Its translation: CASSFPGTGGFEQYF. The variable domain in full, with the rest retrieved from reference TRBV7-2 and TRBJ2-7, is GAGVSQSPSNKVTEKGKDVELRCDPISGHTALYWYRQSLGQGLEFLIYFQGNSAPDKSGLPSDRFSAERTGGSVSTLTIQRTQQEDSAVYLCASSFPGTGGFEQYFGPGTRLTVT.

The chain joins TRBV28 to TRBJ2-3; D is undetermined. In germline, CDR1 is MDHEN, CDR2 SYDVKM. The V and J ends lost 2 bases and 7 bases respectively, with 7 bases between them. The CDR3 runs 12 residues. The CDR3 DNA reads as TGTGCCAGCAGTTTAGAAGCCCATACGCAGTATTTT. Protein product: CASSLEAHTQYF.

The chain links TRBV30 to TRBJ2-7; maybe TRBD1 (6 bases). V was cut by 4 bases and J by 3 bases, with 13 bases left in between. Germline V gene data show CDR1 as GTSNPN and CDR2 as SVGIG (reference sequence). This CDR3 comprises 13 residues. The CDR3 is CAWTQGTNYEQYF. Written as DNA, the CDR3 is TGTGCCTGGACACAGGGCACGAACTACGAGCAGTACTTC.

The chain carries TRBV6-5 and TRBJ2-6; TRBD1 is a possible D gene (6 bases). Germline V gene lookup returns CDR1 MNHEY and CDR2 SVGAGI. V was cut by 8 bases and J by 3 bases, with 14 bases left in between. This CDR3 region has 15 residues. The CDR3 reads CASSTGTFGANVLTF. CDR3 DNA sequence: TGTGCCAGCTCCACAGGGACGTTTGGGGCCAACGTCCTGACTTTC.